The 5 T cell receptor beta chains listed next were all sequenced from one sample in a study of spatial heterogeneity in lung cancer. Time point of the sample: sample taken at primary tumor resection. TCRdb analysed the 5' RACE reads with MiXCR anew, one entry per CDR3 protein. The sample has over 14,000 distinct CDR3 sequences, 3% to 4.5% seen once. The specimen comprised normal lung tissue next to the tumor, sampled at surgery. These TCRs come from a male donor with early-stage non-small cell lung cancer.

This clonotype appeared many times. This beta chain came through as a stray read in a library set up for alpha chains, and its size says little. The chain links TRBV12-3 or TRBV12-4 to TRBJ1-1; no clear D gene. Trimming stripped 8 bases from V and 0 bases from J, with 10 bases between. This CDR3 has 13 residues. The CDR3 nucleotides are TGTGCCAGCCTGATTTACTTGAACACTGAAGCTTTCTTT. Residues: CASLIYLNTEAFF.

The sample holds many counts of this clonotype. This beta chain represents an off-target read in a library built for alpha chains; its size is of limited meaning. The chain uses TRBV27 and TRBJ1-1, with D perhaps matching TRBD1 (5 bases). The CDR3 loop spans 14 amino acids. Germline V CDR1 and CDR2: MNHEY, SMNVEV (reference sequence). Trimming cost V 2 bases and J 11 bases, with 18 bases left between them. The chain's CDR3 is CASSLRGPTLGAFF. The CDR3 DNA sequence: TGTGCCAGCAGTTTAAGGGGACCCACTCTCGGGGCTTTCTTT.

By share of the sample, this clonotype is medium-sized (0.01 to 0.1%). Because this beta chain is a stray read in a library intended to capture alpha chains, its abundance should not be given much weight. V is TRBV28 and J is TRBJ1-5, with no clear D. Looked up from germline, CDR1 is MDHEN and CDR2 is SYDVKM. The CDR3 has 11 amino acids. Trimming took off 1 base at V and 6 bases at J, with 1 base between the two ends. The CDR3 reads CASSLSQPQHF. The CDR3, as DNA: TGTGCCAGCAGTTTATCTCAGCCCCAGCATTTT. Full variable domain (rest looked up from reference TRBV28 and TRBJ1-5): DVKVTQSSRYLVKRTGEKVFLECVQDMDHENMFWYRQDPGLGLRLIYFSYDVKMKEKGDIPEGYSVSREKKERFSLILESASTNQTSMYLCASSLSQPQHFGDGTRLSIL.

This clonotype was counted ten times or more. Being off target in a library aimed at alpha chains, this beta chain has a size of little meaning. This rearrangement joins TRBV5-1 to TRBJ1-4; 7 bases are shared with TRBD1. V shed 4 bases, J shed 5 bases, and the junction held 8 bases outside the gene matches. This CDR3 region has 15 residues. The germline V gene encodes CDR1 SGHRS and CDR2 YFSETQ. CDR3 region: CASSTYRGGNEKLFF. CDR3 in DNA: TGCGCCAGCAGCACTTACAGGGGCGGAAATGAAAAACTGTTTTTT.

This clonotype was seen many times. A library made for alpha chains picked up this beta chain off target, so its size means little. The V call is TRBV12-3 or TRBV12-4, the J call TRBJ1-1; no definite D call. V gave up 3 bases and J gave up 2 bases, with 7 bases separating them. The CDR3 contains 13 residues. The CDR3 region has the DNA TGTGCCAGCAGTTTTACGGCAAACACTGAAGCTTTCTTT. Protein: CASSFTANTEAFF.